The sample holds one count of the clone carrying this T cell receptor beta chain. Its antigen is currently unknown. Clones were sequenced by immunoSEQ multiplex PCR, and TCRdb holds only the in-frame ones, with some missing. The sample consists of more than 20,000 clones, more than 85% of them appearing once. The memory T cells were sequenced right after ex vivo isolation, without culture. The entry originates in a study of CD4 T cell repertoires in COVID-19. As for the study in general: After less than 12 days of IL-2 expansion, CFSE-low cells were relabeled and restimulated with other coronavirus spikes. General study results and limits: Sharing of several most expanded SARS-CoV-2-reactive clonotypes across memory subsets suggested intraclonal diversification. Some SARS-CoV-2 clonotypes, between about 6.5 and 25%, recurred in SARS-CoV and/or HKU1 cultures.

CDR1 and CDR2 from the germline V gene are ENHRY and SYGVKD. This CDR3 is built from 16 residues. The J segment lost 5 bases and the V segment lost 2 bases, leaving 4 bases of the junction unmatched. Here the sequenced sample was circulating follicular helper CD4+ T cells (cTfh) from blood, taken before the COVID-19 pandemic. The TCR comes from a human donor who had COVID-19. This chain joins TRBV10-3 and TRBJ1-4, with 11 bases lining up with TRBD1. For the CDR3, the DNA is TGTGCCATCAGTGAGAGTGGGGACAGGGGGAATGAAAAACTGTTTTTT. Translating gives CAISESGDRGNEKLFF.